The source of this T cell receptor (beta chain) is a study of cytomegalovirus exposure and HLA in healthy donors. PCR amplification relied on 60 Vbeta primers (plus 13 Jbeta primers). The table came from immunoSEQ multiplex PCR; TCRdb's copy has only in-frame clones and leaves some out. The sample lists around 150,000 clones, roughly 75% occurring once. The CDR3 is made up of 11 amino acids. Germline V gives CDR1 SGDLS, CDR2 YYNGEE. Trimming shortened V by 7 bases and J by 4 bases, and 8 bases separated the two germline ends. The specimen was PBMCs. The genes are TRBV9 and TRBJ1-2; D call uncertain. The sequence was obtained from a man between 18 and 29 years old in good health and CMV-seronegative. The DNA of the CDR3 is TGTGCCAGCGCGCGTTCCTATGGCTACACCTTC. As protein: CASARSYGYTF.